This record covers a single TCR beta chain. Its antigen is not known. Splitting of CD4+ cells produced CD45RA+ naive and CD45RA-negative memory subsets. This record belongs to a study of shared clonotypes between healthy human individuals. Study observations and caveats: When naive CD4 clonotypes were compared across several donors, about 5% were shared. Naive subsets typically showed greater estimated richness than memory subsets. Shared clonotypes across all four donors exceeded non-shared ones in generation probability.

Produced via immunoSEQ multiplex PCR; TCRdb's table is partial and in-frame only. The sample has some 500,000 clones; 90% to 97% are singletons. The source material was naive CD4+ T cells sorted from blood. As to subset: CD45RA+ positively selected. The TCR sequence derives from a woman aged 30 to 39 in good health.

The CDR3 loop reads CASSWTSRRTQYF. In DNA, the CDR3 is TGTGCCAGCAGTTGGACTAGCCGACGGACCCAGTACTTC. This chain connects TRBV28 to TRBJ2-7; 8 nucleotides line up with TRBD2. The J call may be in error: the DNA end matches TRBJ2-5 better. CDR1 MDHEN and CDR2 SYDVKM come from the germline V gene. The CDR3 has 13 residues.